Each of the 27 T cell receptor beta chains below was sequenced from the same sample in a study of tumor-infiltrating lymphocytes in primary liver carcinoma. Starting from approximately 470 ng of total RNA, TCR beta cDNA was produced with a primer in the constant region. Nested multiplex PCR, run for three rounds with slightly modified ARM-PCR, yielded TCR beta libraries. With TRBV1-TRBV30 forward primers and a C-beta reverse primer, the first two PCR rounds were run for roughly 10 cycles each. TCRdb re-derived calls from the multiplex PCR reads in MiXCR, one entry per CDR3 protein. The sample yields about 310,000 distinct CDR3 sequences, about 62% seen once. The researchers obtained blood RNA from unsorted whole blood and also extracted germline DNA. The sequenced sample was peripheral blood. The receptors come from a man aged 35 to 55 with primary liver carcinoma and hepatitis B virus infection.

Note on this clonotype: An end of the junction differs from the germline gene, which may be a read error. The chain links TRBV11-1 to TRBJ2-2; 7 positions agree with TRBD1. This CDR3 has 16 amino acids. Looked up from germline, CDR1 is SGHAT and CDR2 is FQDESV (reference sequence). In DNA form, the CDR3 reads TGTCCCAGCAGCTCTGGGACAGCGCCGAACACCGGGGAGCTGTTTTTT. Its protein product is CPSSSGTAPNTGELFF.

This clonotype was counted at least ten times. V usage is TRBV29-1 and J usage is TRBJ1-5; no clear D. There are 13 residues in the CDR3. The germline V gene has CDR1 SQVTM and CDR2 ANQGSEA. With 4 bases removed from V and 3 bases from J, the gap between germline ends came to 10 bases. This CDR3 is CSVGGDINQPQHF. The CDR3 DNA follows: TGCAGCGTTGGAGGAGACATCAATCAGCCCCAGCATTTT.

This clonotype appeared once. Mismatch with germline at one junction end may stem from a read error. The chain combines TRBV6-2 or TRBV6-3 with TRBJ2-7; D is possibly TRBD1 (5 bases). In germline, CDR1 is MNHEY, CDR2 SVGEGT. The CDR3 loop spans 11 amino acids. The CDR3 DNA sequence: TGTGCCAGCAGCCAGGGCTACAAGCAGTACTTC. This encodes CASSQGYKQYF.

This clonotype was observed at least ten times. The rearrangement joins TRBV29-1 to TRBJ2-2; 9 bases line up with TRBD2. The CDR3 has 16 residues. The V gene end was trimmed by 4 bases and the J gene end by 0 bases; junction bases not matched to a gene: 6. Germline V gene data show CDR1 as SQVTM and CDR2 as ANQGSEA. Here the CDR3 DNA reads TGCAGCGTTGGGAGGCTAGCGGGAACGAACACCGGGGAGCTGTTTTTT. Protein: CSVGRLAGTNTGELFF.

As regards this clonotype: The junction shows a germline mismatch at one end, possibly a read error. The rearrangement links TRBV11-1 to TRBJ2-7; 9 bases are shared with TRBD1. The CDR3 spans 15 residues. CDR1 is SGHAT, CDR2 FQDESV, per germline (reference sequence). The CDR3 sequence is CTSNQTGGGPYEQYF. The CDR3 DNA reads TGTACCAGCAACCAAACAGGGGGCGGTCCTTACGAGCAGTACTTC.

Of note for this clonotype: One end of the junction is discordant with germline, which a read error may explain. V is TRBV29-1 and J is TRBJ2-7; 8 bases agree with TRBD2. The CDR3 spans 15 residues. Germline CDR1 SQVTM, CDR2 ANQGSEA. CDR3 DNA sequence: TGCAGCGTTGAAGACCCGGGAGGGAGCTCCTACGAGCAGTGCTTC. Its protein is CSVEDPGGSSYEQCF.

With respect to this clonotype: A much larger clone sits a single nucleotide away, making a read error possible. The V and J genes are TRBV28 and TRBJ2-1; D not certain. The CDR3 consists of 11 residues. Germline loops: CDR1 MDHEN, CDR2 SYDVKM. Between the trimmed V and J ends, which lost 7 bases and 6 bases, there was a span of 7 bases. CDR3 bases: TGTGCCAGCACTGACGTCAATGAGCAGTTCTTC. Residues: CASTDVNEQFF.

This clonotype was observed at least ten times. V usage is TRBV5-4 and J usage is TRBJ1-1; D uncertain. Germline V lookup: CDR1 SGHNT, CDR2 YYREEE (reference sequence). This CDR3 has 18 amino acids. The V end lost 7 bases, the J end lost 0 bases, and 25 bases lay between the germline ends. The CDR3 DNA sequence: TGTGCCAGCCAAATGACACACCTCCTGGGAATTATGAACACTGAAGCTTTCTTT. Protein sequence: CASQMTHLLGIMNTEAFF.

CDR3 in amino acids: CASSLARGPSEQYF. CDR3 bases: TGCGCCAGCAGCTTGGCCCGAGGGCCAAGCGAGCAGTACTTC. The chain links TRBV5-1 to TRBJ2-7, with D maybe TRBD2 (5 bases). The V gene lost 0 bases and the J gene lost 6 bases, with 13 bases spanning the gap. This CDR3 contains 14 residues. In germline, CDR1 is SGHRS, CDR2 YFSETQ. Full variable domain (remainder filled in from reference TRBV5-1 and TRBJ2-7): KAGVTQTPRYLIKTRGQQVTLSCSPISGHRSVSWYQQTPGQGLQFLFEYFSETQRNKGNFPGRFSGRQFSNSRSEMNVSTLELGDSALYLCASSLARGPSEQYFGPGTRLTVT.

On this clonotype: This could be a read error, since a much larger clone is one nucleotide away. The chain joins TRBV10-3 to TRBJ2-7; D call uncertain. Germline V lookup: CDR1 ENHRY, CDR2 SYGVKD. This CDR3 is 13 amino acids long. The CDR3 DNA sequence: TGTGCCATCGGTGAGTCTAGTGGATACGAGCAGTACTTC. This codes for CAIGESSGYEQYF.

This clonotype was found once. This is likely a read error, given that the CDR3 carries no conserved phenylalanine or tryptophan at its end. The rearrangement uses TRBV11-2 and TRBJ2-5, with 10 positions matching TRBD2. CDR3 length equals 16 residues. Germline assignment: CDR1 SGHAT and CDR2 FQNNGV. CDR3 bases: TGTGCCAGCAGCTTAGGAGCTAGCGGGAGTCAAGATACCCAGTACTTA. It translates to CASSLGASGSQDTQYL.

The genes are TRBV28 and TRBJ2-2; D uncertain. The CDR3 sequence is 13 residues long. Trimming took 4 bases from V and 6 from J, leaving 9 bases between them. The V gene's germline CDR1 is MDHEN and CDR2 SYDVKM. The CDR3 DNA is TGTGCCAGCAGTTCACACGGCGCCGGGGAGCTGTTTTTT. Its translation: CASSSHGAGELFF.

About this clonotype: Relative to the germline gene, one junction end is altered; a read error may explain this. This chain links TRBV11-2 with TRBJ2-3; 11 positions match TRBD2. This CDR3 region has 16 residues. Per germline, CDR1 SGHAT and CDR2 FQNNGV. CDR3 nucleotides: TGTGCCAGCAGCTTAAGGGGACTAGCGGTCACAGATACGCAGTATTTC. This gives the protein CASSLRGLAVTDTQYF.

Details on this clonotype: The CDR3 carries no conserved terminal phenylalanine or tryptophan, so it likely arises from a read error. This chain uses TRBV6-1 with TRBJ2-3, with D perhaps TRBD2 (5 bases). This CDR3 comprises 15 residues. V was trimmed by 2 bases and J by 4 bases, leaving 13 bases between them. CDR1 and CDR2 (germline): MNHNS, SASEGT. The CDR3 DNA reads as TGTGCCAGCAGTGAAATGGGGAGTCGGGCAGATACGCAGTATCTC. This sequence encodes CASSEMGSRADTQYL.

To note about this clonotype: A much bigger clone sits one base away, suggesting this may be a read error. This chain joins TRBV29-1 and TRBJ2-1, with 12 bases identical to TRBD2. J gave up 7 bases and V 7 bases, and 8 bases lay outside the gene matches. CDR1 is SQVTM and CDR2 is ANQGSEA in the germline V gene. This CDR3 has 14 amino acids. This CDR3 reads CSARLAGARNEQFF. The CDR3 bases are TGCAGCGCAAGACTAGCGGGAGCTCGGAATGAGCAGTTCTTC.

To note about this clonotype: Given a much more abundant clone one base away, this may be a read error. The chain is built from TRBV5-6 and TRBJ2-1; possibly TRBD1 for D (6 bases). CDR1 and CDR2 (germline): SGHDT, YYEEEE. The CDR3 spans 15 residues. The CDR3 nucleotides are TGTGCCAGCACCCAGACTTTAGACAGGCACAATGAGAAGTTCTTC. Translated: CASTQTLDRHNEKFF.

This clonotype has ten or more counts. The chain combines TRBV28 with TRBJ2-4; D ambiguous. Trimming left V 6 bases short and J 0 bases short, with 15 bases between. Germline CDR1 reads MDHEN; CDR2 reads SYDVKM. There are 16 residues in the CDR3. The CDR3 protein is CASRPALGLAKNIQYF. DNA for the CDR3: TGTGCCAGCAGGCCCGCGTTAGGGTTAGCCAAAAACATTCAGTACTTC.

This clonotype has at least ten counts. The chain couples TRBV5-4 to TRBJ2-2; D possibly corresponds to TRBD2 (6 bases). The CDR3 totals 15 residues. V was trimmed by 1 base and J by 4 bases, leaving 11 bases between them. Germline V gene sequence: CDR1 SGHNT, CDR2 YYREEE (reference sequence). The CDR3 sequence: CASSLSGVTTGELFF. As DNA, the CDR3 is TGTGCCAGCAGCTTGTCGGGGGTAACCACCGGGGAGCTGTTTTTT. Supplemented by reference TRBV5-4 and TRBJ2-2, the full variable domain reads ETGVTQSPTHLIKTRGQQVTLRCSSQSGHNTVSWYQQALGQGPQFIFQYYREEENGRGNFPPRFSGLQFPNYSSELNVNALELDDSALYLCASSLSGVTTGELFFGEGSRLTVL.

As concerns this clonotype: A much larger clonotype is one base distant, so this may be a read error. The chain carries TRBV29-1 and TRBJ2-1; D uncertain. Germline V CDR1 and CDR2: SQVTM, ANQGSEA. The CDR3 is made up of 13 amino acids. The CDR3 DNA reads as TGCAGCGTTCCGGCGGCTGGTCCGAATGAGCAGTCCTTC. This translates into CSVPAAGPNEQSF.

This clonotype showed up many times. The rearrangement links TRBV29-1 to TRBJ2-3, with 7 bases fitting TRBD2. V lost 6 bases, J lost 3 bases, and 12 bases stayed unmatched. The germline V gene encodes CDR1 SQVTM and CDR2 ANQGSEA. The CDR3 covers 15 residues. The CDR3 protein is CSVGGDQAATDTQYF. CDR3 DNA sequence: TGCAGCGTGGGGGGGGACCAAGCTGCTACAGATACGCAGTATTTT.

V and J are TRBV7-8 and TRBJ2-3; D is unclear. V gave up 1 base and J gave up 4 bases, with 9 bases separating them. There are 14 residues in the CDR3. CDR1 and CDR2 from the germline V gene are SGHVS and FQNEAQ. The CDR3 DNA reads TGTGCCAGCAGCTTAGGAACGCCACCAGATACGCAGTATTTT. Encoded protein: CASSLGTPPDTQYF.

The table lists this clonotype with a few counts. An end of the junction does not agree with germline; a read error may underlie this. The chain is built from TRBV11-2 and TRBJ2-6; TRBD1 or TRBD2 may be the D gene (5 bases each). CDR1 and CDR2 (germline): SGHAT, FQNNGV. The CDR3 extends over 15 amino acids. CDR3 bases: TGTGCCACCCAGCGGCAGTGCTCTGGGGCCAACGTGCTGACTTTC. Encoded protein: CATQRQCSGANVLTF.

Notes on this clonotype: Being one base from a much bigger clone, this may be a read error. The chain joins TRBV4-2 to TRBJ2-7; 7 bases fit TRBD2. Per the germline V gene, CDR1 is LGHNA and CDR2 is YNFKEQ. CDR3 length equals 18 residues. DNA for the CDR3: TGTGTCAGCAGCCAAGACCCTAGGGCAGCGGGAATCGGGTACGAGCAGTACTTC. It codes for CVSSQDPRAAGIGYEQYF.

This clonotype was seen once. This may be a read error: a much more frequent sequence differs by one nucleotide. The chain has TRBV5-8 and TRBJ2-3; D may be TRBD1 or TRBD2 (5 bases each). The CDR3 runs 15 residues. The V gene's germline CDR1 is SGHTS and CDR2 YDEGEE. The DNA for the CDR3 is TGTGCCACTACCCTGGGGGAGCGTAACACAGGTACGCAGTATTTT. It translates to CATTLGERNTGTQYF.

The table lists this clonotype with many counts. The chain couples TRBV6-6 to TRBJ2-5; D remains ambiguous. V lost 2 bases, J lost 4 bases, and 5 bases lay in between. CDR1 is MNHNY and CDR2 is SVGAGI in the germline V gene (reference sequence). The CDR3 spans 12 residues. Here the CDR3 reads CASSYEVETQYF. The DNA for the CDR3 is TGTGCCAGCAGTTACGAGGTAGAGACCCAGTACTTC.

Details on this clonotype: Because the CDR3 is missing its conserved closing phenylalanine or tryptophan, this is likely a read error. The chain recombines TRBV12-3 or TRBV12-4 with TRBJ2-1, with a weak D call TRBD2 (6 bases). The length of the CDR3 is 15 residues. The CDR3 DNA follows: TGTGCCAGCAGTTCATCGTGGAGGGCCTACAACGAGCAGTTCTTA. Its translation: CASSSSWRAYNEQFL.

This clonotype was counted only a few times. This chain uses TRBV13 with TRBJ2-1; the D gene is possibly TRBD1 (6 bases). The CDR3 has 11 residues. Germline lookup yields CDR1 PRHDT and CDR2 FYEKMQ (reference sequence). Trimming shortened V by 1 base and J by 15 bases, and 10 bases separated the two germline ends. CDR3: CASSLAGVGFF. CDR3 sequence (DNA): TGTGCCAGCAGCTTAGCAGGGGTGGGGTTCTTC.